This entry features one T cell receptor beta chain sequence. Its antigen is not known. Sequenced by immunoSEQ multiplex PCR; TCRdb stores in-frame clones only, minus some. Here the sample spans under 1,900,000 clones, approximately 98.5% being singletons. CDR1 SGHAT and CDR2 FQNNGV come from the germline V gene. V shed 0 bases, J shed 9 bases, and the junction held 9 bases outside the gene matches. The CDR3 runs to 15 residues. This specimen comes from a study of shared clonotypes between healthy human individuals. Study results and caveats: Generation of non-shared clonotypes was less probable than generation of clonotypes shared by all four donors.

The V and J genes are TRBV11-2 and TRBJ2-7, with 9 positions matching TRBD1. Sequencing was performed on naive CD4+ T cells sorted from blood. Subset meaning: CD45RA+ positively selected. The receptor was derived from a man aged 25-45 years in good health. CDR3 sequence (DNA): TGTGCCAGCAGCTTAGATTGGGGACAGGGTGTTCGGCAGTACTTC. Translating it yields CASSLDWGQGVRQYF.